What follows describes a single T cell receptor (beta chain). The sample belongs to a study of blood T cell repertoires in COVID-19. Sequencing used immunoSEQ multiplex PCR; TCRdb keeps in-frame clones, though not all of them. The data contain 250,000 or so clones, about 88% of them singletons. CDR3 size: 14 residues. V lost 6 bases and J lost 8, with 14 bases in between. CDR1 and CDR2 (germline): MDHEN, SYDVKM. The origin of this receptor is a woman aged 45-59 years who had been exposed to COVID-19. The sequenced sample was PBMCs or T cells enriched from blood (not recorded which). The rearrangement uses TRBV28 and TRBJ1-6; D not certain. The CDR3 region is CASSPGRRDSPLHF. CDR3 in DNA: TGTGCCAGCAGCCCCGGGAGGAGGGATTCACCCCTCCACTTT.